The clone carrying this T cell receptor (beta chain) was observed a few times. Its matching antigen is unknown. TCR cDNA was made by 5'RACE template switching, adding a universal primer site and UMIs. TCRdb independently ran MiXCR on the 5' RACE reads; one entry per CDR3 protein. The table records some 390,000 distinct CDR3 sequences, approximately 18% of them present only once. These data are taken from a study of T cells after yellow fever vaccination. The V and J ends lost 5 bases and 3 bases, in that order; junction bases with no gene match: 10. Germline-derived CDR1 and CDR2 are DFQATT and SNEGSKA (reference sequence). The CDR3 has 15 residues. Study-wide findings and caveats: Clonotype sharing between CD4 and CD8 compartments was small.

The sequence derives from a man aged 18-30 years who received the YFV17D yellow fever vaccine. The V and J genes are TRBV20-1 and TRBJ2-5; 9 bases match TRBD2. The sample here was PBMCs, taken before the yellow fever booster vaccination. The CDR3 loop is CSASHPTSGKETQYF. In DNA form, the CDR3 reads TGCAGTGCTTCCCACCCGACTAGCGGCAAAGAGACCCAGTACTTC.